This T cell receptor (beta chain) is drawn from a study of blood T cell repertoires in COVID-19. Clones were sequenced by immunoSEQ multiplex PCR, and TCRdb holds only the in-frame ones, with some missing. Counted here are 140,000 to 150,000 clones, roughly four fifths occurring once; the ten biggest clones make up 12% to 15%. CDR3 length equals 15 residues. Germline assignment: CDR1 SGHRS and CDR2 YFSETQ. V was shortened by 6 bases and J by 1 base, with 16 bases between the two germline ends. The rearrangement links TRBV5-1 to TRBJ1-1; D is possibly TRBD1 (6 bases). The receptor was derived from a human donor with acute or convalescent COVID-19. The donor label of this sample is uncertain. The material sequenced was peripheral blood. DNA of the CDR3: TGCGCCAGCAACCGCCAGGACAGTGCGAACACTGAAGCTTTCTTT. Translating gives CASNRQDSANTEAFF. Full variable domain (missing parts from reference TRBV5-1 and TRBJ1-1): KAGVTQTPRYLIKTRGQQVTLSCSPISGHRSVSWYQQTPGQGLQFLFEYFSETQRNKGNFPGRFSGRQFSNSRSEMNVSTLELGDSALYLCASNRQDSANTEAFFGQGTRLTVV.